This T cell receptor beta chain was captured in a study of T cell clusters in autoimmune cytopenias. Each sample's input was about 250 ng genomic DNA, roughly 38,000 genome equivalents. Multiplex touch-down PCR amplified TRB using TRB-A and TRB-B pools in one tube. TCRdb reprocessed the multiplex PCR reads, with one entry per CDR3 protein and no DNA. The record lists almost 15,000 distinct CDR3 sequences, of which the ten most abundant hold under 2.5%. This CDR3 has 15 residues. Germline V gene lookup returns CDR1 LNHDA and CDR2 SQIVND (reference sequence). The rearrangement links TRBV19 to TRBJ2-5; TCRdb outputs TRBD2, but without DNA this stays unchecked. This clonotype was sampled from a human donor with an autoimmune cytopenia or autoimmune hepatitis (not recorded which). The specimen sequenced was peripheral blood. The CDR3 loop reads CASSFPSKGRETQYF.